A selection of T cell receptor beta chains follows, all from one sample in a study of blood T cell repertoires in COVID-19. Clones were read by immunoSEQ multiplex PCR, and TCRdb kept only the in-frame ones, dropping some. The sample records just under 20,000 clones, roughly 81% being singletons. The sequencing input was peripheral blood. The source is a human donor with active COVID-19. The donor label of this sample is uncertain. Each CDR3 is given with its conserved first and last residue. Fields, in order: J gene, clone size, D gene, V gene, CDR3 protein, CDR3 DNA. D genes are given only for firm matches. Clone size is stated in some rows and not others, as once, few, many or a class when expanded.

J gene: TRBJ2-4
clone size: NA
D gene: TRBD1
V gene: TRBV6-1
CDR3 protein: CASSVRTGMVKNIQYF
CDR3 DNA: TGTGCCAGCAGTGTTCGGACAGGGATGGTCAAAAACATTCAGTACTTC

J gene: TRBJ1-4
clone size: NA
D gene: TRBD1
V gene: TRBV15
CDR3 protein: CATSRDPGQGREKLFF
CDR3 DNA: TGTGCCACCAGCAGAGATCCGGGACAGGGACGTGAAAAACTGTTTTTT

J gene: TRBJ2-3
clone size: NA
D gene: NA
V gene: TRBV7-2
CDR3 protein: CASTLRGSGTDTQYF
CDR3 DNA: TGTGCCAGCACCCTAAGGGGGTCGGGCACAGATACGCAGTATTTT

J gene: TRBJ1-6
clone size: NA
D gene: NA
V gene: TRBV19
CDR3 protein: CASSERTGYNSPLHF
CDR3 DNA: TGTGCCAGTAGCGAAAGGACGGGGTATAATTCACCCCTCCACTTT

J gene: TRBJ2-3
clone size: NA
D gene: NA
V gene: TRBV6-2/TRBV6-3
CDR3 protein: CASSKRSTDTQYF
CDR3 DNA: TGTGCCAGCAGTAAGCGAAGCACAGATACGCAGTATTTT

J gene: TRBJ2-5
clone size: NA
D gene: NA
V gene: TRBV4-3
CDR3 protein: CARVGFEGRETQYF
CDR3 DNA: TGCGCCAGGGTGGGGTTTGAGGGGAGGGAGACCCAGTACTTC

J gene: TRBJ1-1
clone size: NA
D gene: NA
V gene: TRBV5-1
CDR3 protein: CASSYGDMNTEAFF
CDR3 DNA: TGCGCCAGCAGCTACGGGGACATGAACACTGAAGCTTTCTTT

J gene: TRBJ2-7
clone size: NA
D gene: TRBD2
V gene: TRBV7-2
CDR3 protein: CASSSGLAGVEQYF
CDR3 DNA: TGTGCCAGCAGTTCCGGACTAGCGGGAGTCGAGCAGTACTTC

J gene: TRBJ2-2
clone size: NA
D gene: NA
V gene: TRBV6-5
CDR3 protein: CASSLTANTGELFF
CDR3 DNA: TGTGCCAGCAGTTTGACAGCGAACACCGGGGAGCTGTTTTTT

J gene: TRBJ1-1
clone size: NA
D gene: TRBD1
V gene: TRBV6-2/TRBV6-3
CDR3 protein: CASSWDRGSRGAFF
CDR3 DNA: TGTGCCAGCAGTTGGGACAGGGGGTCACGGGGAGCTTTCTTT

J gene: TRBJ1-2
clone size: few
D gene: TRBD1
V gene: TRBV9
CDR3 protein: CASSARDRGLLSLQVNYGYTF
CDR3 DNA: TGTGCCAGCAGCGCCAGAGACAGGGGGCTTCTCTCTCTTCAAGTCAACTATGGCTACACCTTC

J gene: TRBJ1-4
clone size: NA
D gene: NA
V gene: TRBV7-2
CDR3 protein: CASSLRRQTNEKLFF
CDR3 DNA: TGTGCCAGCAGCTTAAGGCGACAGACTAATGAAAAACTGTTTTTT

J gene: TRBJ1-1
clone size: NA
D gene: NA
V gene: TRBV6-5
CDR3 protein: CASSYPASGGHTEAFF
CDR3 DNA: TGTGCCAGCAGTTACCCCGCCAGCGGGGGACACACTGAAGCTTTCTTT

J gene: TRBJ2-7
clone size: NA
D gene: NA
V gene: TRBV21-1
CDR3 protein: CASSKRGEGGSYEQYF
CDR3 DNA: TGTGCCAGCAGCAAAAGGGGAGAAGGGGGAAGCTACGAGCAGTACTTC

J gene: TRBJ2-1
clone size: NA
D gene: TRBD1
V gene: TRBV6-2/TRBV6-3
CDR3 protein: CASSYSKALDRGYNEQFF
CDR3 DNA: TGTGCCAGCAGTTACTCGAAGGCCCTGGACAGGGGATACAATGAGCAGTTCTTC

J gene: TRBJ2-3
clone size: NA
D gene: TRBD2
V gene: TRBV11-3
CDR3 protein: CASSLDLAGGPDTQYF
CDR3 DNA: TGTGCCAGCAGCTTAGACCTAGCGGGGGGGCCTGATACGCAGTATTTT

J gene: TRBJ2-2
clone size: few
D gene: NA
V gene: TRBV7-6
CDR3 protein: CASSLVDFTGELFF
CDR3 DNA: TGTGCCAGCAGCTTAGTGGACTTCACCGGGGAGCTGTTTTTT

J gene: TRBJ1-2
clone size: NA
D gene: NA
V gene: TRBV28
CDR3 protein: CASSLGSDSETSYGYTF
CDR3 DNA: TGTGCCAGCAGTTTAGGGTCGGATTCAGAAACTAGCTATGGCTACACCTTC

J gene: TRBJ1-2
clone size: NA
D gene: NA
V gene: TRBV18
CDR3 protein: CASSQDRFNYGYTF
CDR3 DNA: TGTGCCAGCTCACAAGACAGGTTTAACTATGGCTACACCTTC

J gene: TRBJ2-3
clone size: few
D gene: NA
V gene: TRBV7-3
CDR3 protein: CASSQALGGGRRDTQYF
CDR3 DNA: TGTGCCAGCAGCCAAGCCCTTGGGGGGGGGCGACGAGATACGCAGTATTTT

J gene: TRBJ2-3
clone size: NA
D gene: TRBD2
V gene: TRBV6-6
CDR3 protein: CASSHTSGGPRLTDTQYF
CDR3 DNA: TGTGCCAGCAGTCACACTAGCGGGGGGCCGAGGCTCACAGATACGCAGTATTTT

J gene: TRBJ2-1
clone size: NA
D gene: NA
V gene: TRBV12-3/TRBV12-4
CDR3 protein: CASSLVPSNEQFF
CDR3 DNA: TGTGCCAGCAGTTTAGTCCCCAGTAATGAGCAGTTCTTC

J gene: TRBJ1-5
clone size: NA
D gene: NA
V gene: TRBV5-5
CDR3 protein: CASRPGRPSNQPQHF
CDR3 DNA: TGTGCCAGCAGACCTGGGAGGCCGAGCAATCAGCCCCAGCATTTT

J gene: TRBJ1-1
clone size: NA
D gene: NA
V gene: TRBV12-3/TRBV12-4
CDR3 protein: CASSFKGRAEAFF
CDR3 DNA: TGTGCCAGCAGTTTTAAGGGGAGGGCTGAAGCTTTCTTT

J gene: TRBJ2-7
clone size: NA
D gene: TRBD2
V gene: TRBV5-1
CDR3 protein: CASSRTSGGEQYF
CDR3 DNA: TGCGCCAGCAGTCGGACTAGCGGGGGCGAGCAGTACTTC

J gene: TRBJ2-5
clone size: NA
D gene: NA
V gene: TRBV7-6
CDR3 protein: CASSLVAQGSLIGETQYF
CDR3 DNA: TGTGCCAGCAGCTTAGTAGCTCAGGGGTCATTGATAGGGGAGACCCAGTACTTC

J gene: TRBJ1-2
clone size: NA
D gene: NA
V gene: TRBV6-1
CDR3 protein: CASSDGAGRLPPYGYTF
CDR3 DNA: TGTGCCAGCAGTGATGGGGCTGGCCGATTGCCCCCCTATGGCTACACCTTC

J gene: TRBJ1-5
clone size: NA
D gene: NA
V gene: TRBV12-3/TRBV12-4
CDR3 protein: CASSSGYNQPQHF
CDR3 DNA: TGTGCCAGCAGCTCAGGGTACAATCAGCCCCAGCATTTT

J gene: TRBJ1-3
clone size: once
D gene: TRBD1
V gene: TRBV7-8
CDR3 protein: CASSLARGLGNTIYF
CDR3 DNA: TGTGCCAGCAGCTTAGCCAGGGGGCTTGGAAACACCATATATTTT

J gene: TRBJ1-6
clone size: NA
D gene: NA
V gene: TRBV2
CDR3 protein: CASRGEYNSPLHF
CDR3 DNA: TGTGCCAGCAGAGGGGAATATAATTCACCCCTCCACTTT

J gene: TRBJ2-2
clone size: once
D gene: TRBD2
V gene: TRBV9
CDR3 protein: CASSVGLAGGSGELFF
CDR3 DNA: TGTGCCAGCAGCGTGGGACTAGCGGGGGGTAGCGGGGAGCTGTTTTTT

J gene: TRBJ2-1
clone size: NA
D gene: NA
V gene: TRBV7-9
CDR3 protein: CASSTSVRRNEQFF
CDR3 DNA: TGTGCCAGCAGTACCTCGGTCAGGAGGAATGAGCAGTTCTTC

J gene: TRBJ2-5
clone size: NA
D gene: TRBD1
V gene: TRBV19
CDR3 protein: CASNNSTGSDEETQYF
CDR3 DNA: TGTGCCAGTAATAACTCGACAGGGAGTGACGAAGAGACCCAGTACTTC

J gene: TRBJ2-5
clone size: NA
D gene: NA
V gene: TRBV15
CDR3 protein: CATSRDRETQYF
CDR3 DNA: TGTGCCACCAGCAGAGATCGGGAGACCCAGTACTTC

J gene: TRBJ1-5
clone size: NA
D gene: NA
V gene: TRBV3-1/TRBV3-2
CDR3 protein: CASSQHGQSNQPQHF
CDR3 DNA: TGTGCCAGCAGCCAGCACGGACAGAGCAATCAGCCCCAGCATTTT

J gene: TRBJ2-7
clone size: NA
D gene: TRBD2
V gene: TRBV19
CDR3 protein: CASSNLAGGYEQYF
CDR3 DNA: TGTGCCAGTAGTAACCTAGCGGGGGGCTACGAGCAGTACTTC